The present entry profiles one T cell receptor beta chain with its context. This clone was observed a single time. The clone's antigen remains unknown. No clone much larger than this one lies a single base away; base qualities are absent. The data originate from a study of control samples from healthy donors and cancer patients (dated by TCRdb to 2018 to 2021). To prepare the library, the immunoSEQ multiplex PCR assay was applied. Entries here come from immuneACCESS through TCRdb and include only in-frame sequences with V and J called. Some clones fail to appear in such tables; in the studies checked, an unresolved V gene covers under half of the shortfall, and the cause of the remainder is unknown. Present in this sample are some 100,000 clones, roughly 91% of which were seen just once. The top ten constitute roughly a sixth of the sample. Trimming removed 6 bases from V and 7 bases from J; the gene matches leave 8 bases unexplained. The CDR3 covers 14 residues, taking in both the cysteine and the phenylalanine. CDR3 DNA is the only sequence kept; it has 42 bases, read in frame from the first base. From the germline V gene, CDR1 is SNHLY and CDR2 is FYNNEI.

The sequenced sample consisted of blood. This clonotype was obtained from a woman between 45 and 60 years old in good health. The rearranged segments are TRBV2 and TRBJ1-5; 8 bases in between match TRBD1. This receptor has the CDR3 CASRGTGPGQPQHF. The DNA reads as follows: TGTGCCAGCAGGGGGACAGGCCCCGGGCAGCCCCAGCATTTT.